The rows below give T cell receptor beta chains drawn from one sample of a study of PD-L1 blockade in urothelial cancer. TCRdb's copy holds only in-frame clones and misses some; the assay was immunoSEQ multiplex PCR. The data contain 80,000 to 130,000 clones, approximately 90% of them singletons. Here the sequenced sample was PBMCs, taken around atezolizumab (anti-PD-L1) treatment. These receptors originate from a woman older than 75 with urothelial cancer. The CDR3 runs from the conserved cysteine through the conserved F or W. The order of the fields is CDR3 protein, V gene, J gene.

CDR3 protein: CAISETGTGGNGYTF
V gene: TRBV10-3
J gene: TRBJ1-2

CDR3 protein: CASSVGGGVGEQYF
V gene: TRBV9
J gene: TRBJ2-7

CDR3 protein: CASSLGGTGIPYGYTF
V gene: TRBV5-1
J gene: TRBJ1-2

CDR3 protein: CASSMGLAGHNEQFF
V gene: TRBV27
J gene: TRBJ2-1

CDR3 protein: CASSQEPGVTVGEQFF
V gene: TRBV5-1
J gene: TRBJ2-1

CDR3 protein: CASSLRGRGNTEAFF
V gene: TRBV5-1
J gene: TRBJ1-1

CDR3 protein: CASSPGTRGTGELFF
V gene: TRBV7-9
J gene: TRBJ2-2

CDR3 protein: CASSASRATGAQHF
V gene: TRBV28
J gene: TRBJ1-5

CDR3 protein: CASSPKLPQGTGNTIYF
V gene: TRBV18
J gene: TRBJ1-3

CDR3 protein: CASSPAGVYSNQPQHF
V gene: TRBV18
J gene: TRBJ1-5

CDR3 protein: CASSVEPGGFTDTQYF
V gene: TRBV9
J gene: TRBJ2-3

CDR3 protein: CASSPGTSGMYEQYF
V gene: TRBV5-4
J gene: TRBJ2-7

CDR3 protein: CASSRERSSTDTQYF
V gene: TRBV4-2
J gene: TRBJ2-3

CDR3 protein: CASSLGQSSYEQYF
V gene: TRBV5-5
J gene: TRBJ2-7

CDR3 protein: CASSLQGSPNTEAFF
V gene: TRBV5-1
J gene: TRBJ1-1

CDR3 protein: CATSRDRGGELFF
V gene: TRBV15
J gene: TRBJ2-2

CDR3 protein: CASSSTGRTNEKLFF
V gene: TRBV7-9
J gene: TRBJ1-4

CDR3 protein: CASSAPGGREQYF
V gene: TRBV25-1
J gene: TRBJ2-7

CDR3 protein: CASSRGQDTGELFF
V gene: TRBV7-2
J gene: TRBJ2-2

CDR3 protein: CASSLDGGDGSYEQYF
V gene: TRBV11-2
J gene: TRBJ2-7

CDR3 protein: CASRDFSYEQYF
V gene: TRBV2
J gene: TRBJ2-7

CDR3 protein: CASSSTENEQFF
V gene: TRBV18
J gene: TRBJ2-1